The clone carrying this T cell receptor beta chain was found many times. Its antigen is unknown. The authors drew roughly 9.8 milliliters of peripheral blood from each donor. For the second PCR, which ran for about 7 to 11 cycles, a sample-barcoded 5' primer and a J-beta primer mix were used. Every sample produced at least 3 million CDR3-containing paired-end reads. TCRdb recomputed calls from the 5' RACE reads with MiXCR, one row per CDR3 protein. This table holds hundreds of thousands of distinct CDR3 sequences, 45% to 60% found once. This entry belongs to a study of blood T cells in healthy people across ages. This CDR3 has 13 residues. Trimming cost V 2 bases and J 5 bases, with 10 bases left between them. Looked up from germline, CDR1 is SGHNT and CDR2 is YYREEE (reference sequence). Study-level points and caveats: Donors of long life had a larger count of naive CD4+ cells and greater diversity than aged donors.

The receptor comes from a woman over 75 in good health. What was sequenced was blood. V is TRBV5-4 and J is TRBJ2-5; D is undetermined. CDR3 in DNA: TGTGCCAGCAGCTTCTTACCAAGGGAGACCCAGTACTTC. This codes for CASSFLPRETQYF.